This is a list of T cell receptor beta chains from one sample in a study of OX40 agonist ivuxolimab in advanced cancers. Method: immunoSEQ multiplex PCR; TCRdb's copy keeps in-frame clones and lacks some. Here the sample spans 65,000 to 85,000 clones, about 91% being singletons. The sample here was CD4+ or CD8+ T cells sorted from blood, taken in a trial of the OX40 agonist ivuxolimab. The receptors originated from an adult with an advanced solid tumor such as melanoma, head and neck, liver or kidney cancer. Both conserved end residues are part of each CDR3. The D gene is left open where the match is weak. The size entry is marked missing in some rows and otherwise reads once, few, many or a size class.

j_call | d_call | v_call | clone_size | cdr3_nt | cdr3_aa
TRBJ2-2 | TRBD2 | TRBV9 | - | TGTGCCAGCAGCGTAGCGGCGGGGGAAAACACCGGGGAGCTGTTTTTT | CASSVAAGENTGELFF
TRBJ2-5 | TRBD2 | TRBV10-3 | - | TGTGCCATCAGTGAGCCCCCTGGGCGGGGGGACCAAGAGACCCAGTACTTC | CAISEPPGRGDQETQYF
TRBJ1-5 | - | TRBV30 | - | TGTGCCTGGAGCGGAATGGGGAGCAATCAGCCCCAGCATTTT | CAWSGMGSNQPQHF
TRBJ1-2 | - | TRBV2 | few | TGTGCCAGCGGGATAGGCTATGGCTACACCTTC | CASGIGYGYTF
TRBJ2-2 | - | TRBV2 | - | TGTGCCAGCAGTGAATATGGAGCGAGCACCGGGGAGCTGTTTTTT | CASSEYGASTGELFF
TRBJ1-6 | TRBD1 | TRBV5-1 | - | TGCGCCAGCAGCCAAGGGACAGGGGGCTCCTATAATTCACCCCTCCACTTT | CASSQGTGGSYNSPLHF
TRBJ1-2 | - | TRBV6-1 | - | TGTGCCAGCAGTGAACCTGCAGGCCCTAACTATGGCTACACCTTC | CASSEPAGPNYGYTF
TRBJ1-4 | - | TRBV28 | - | TGTGCCAGCAGTTTTTTTGGGTTAACAACTAATGAAAAACTGTTTTTT | CASSFFGLTTNEKLFF
TRBJ1-3 | - | TRBV18 | - | TGTGCCAGCTCACCTCCCACGGGGACCTTCTCTGGAAACACCATATATTTT | CASSPPTGTFSGNTIYF
TRBJ2-7 | TRBD1 | TRBV5-1 | - | TGCGCCAGCAACTCGGGACAGGGGGCCTACGAGCAGTACTTC | CASNSGQGAYEQYF
TRBJ2-7 | TRBD2 | TRBV19 | - | TGTGCCAGTAGTTCAAACGGACTAGCGGGGTTTTTGCCTAAGGACTACGAGCAGTACTTC | CASSSNGLAGFLPKDYEQYF
TRBJ1-5 | - | TRBV2 | - | TGTGCCAGCAGGGGGGACCCGGGTCAGCCCCAGCATTTT | CASRGDPGQPQHF
TRBJ1-6 | - | TRBV27 | - | TGTGCCAGCAGTTTAAGGCAGGAAAGTTCACCCCTCCACTTT | CASSLRQESSPLHF
TRBJ2-7 | - | TRBV2 | - | TGTGCCAGCAGTCCTCCGGGCCCCTCAAACTACGAGCAGTACTTC | CASSPPGPSNYEQYF
TRBJ2-1 | TRBD2 | TRBV9 | - | TGTGCCAGCAGCGTAACTAGCGGGGGTCTTGCCTACAATGAGCAGTTCTTC | CASSVTSGGLAYNEQFF
TRBJ1-1 | - | TRBV4-1 | - | TGCGCCAGCAGCCAGACGGGGTACAGCACTGAAGCTTTCTTT | CASSQTGYSTEAFF
TRBJ2-3 | - | TRBV6-6 | - | TGTGCCAGCAGGTCATTTGGAACAGGGTCAGATACGCAGTATTTT | CASRSFGTGSDTQYF
TRBJ2-7 | - | TRBV30 | few | TGTGCCTGGGGCCTAGGAGGATCCGAGCAGTACTTC | CAWGLGGSEQYF
TRBJ1-5 | - | TRBV5-1 | - | TGCGCCAGCAGCTTTGGAGGGGCTTCCAATCAGCCCCAGCATTTT | CASSFGGASNQPQHF
TRBJ1-1 | - | TRBV19 | few | TGTGCCAGTAGTCCAAAGGGTATGAACACTGAAGCTTTCTTT | CASSPKGMNTEAFF
TRBJ2-1 | TRBD2 | TRBV7-2 | - | TGTGCCAGCAGCTTACGGGGGGGAATAGACATCTCCTACAATGAGCAGTTCTTC | CASSLRGGIDISYNEQFF
TRBJ2-5 | TRBD2 | TRBV5-1 | - | TGCGCCAGCAGCTCCGGACTAGCGGGGGGAGCAGAGACCCAGTACTTC | CASSSGLAGGAETQYF
TRBJ2-1 | - | TRBV14 | - | TGTGCCAGCAGCCCTAGTGTCCAGGGGAATGAGCAGTTCTTC | CASSPSVQGNEQFF
TRBJ1-4 | - | TRBV19 | - | TGTGCCAGCCGAACAGGTCCAACTAATGAAAAACTGTTTTTT | CASRTGPTNEKLFF
TRBJ2-7 | - | TRBV6-4 | - | TGTGCCGGACCCGAGGGACAGCGGGCAAACAAGTGGCCCTTCTACGAGCAGTACTTC | CAGPEGQRANKWPFYEQYF